The 32 T cell receptor beta chains in this list originate from one sample, sequenced in a study of tissue T cells after allogeneic stem cell transplantation. Measured with immunoSEQ multiplex PCR; TCRdb has only the in-frame clones, and not every one. The table lists thousands of clones, approximately 42% of them singletons. Described time point: mouse harvest day 7 after allogeneic transplant. The graft held 10^6 splenic CD5+ T cells and 10^7 T-cell-depleted bone marrow cells. The sequenced sample was skin. The receptors shown here come from a female BALB/c mouse given C57BL/6 T cells with graft-versus-host disease after an allogeneic hematopoietic cell transplant.

This clone was detected a few times. Genes and germline are mouse. The read ends 1 residue before the CDR3 terminus; that terminus is restored from the germline J gene. This chain uses TRBV26 with TRBJ1-4; D is perhaps TRBD1 (5 bases). V dropped 6 bases and J dropped 4 bases, with 12 bases sitting between them. The CDR3 spans 14 residues. CDR1 and CDR2 from the germline V gene are KGHPV and FQNQEV (reference sequence). CDR3 amino acids: CASSPAGFNERLFF. The CDR3 bases that were read are TGTGCCAGCAGCCCGGCAGGGTTCAACGAAAGATTATTT.

Turning to this clone: These gene names are mouse names. The CDR3 end lies 1 residue beyond the end of the read and is filled in from the germline J gene. The rearrangement joins TRBV4 to TRBJ2-5; no definite D call. Between the trimmed V and J ends, which lost 5 bases and 5 bases, there was a span of 8 bases. CDR3 length: 12 residues. Germline CDR1 LGHDT, CDR2 YNNKQL (reference sequence). The CDR3 loop reads CASSPRRDTQYF. CDR3 bases read: TGTGCCAGCAGCCCTCGAAGAGACACCCAGTAC.

As concerns this clone: Gene and germline names: mouse. Read sequence stops 1 residue before the CDR3 end, and the germline J gene provides the missing end. The chain couples TRBV5 to TRBJ2-2; no definite D call. V was shortened by 0 bases and J by 1 base, with 9 bases between the two germline ends. The CDR3 contains 16 residues. Germline V CDR1 and CDR2: LGHNA, YNLKQL (reference sequence). The CDR3 bases that were read are TGTGCCAGCAGCCAAGAAAGGTCTCAAAACACCGGGCAGCTCTAC. Amino acids: CASSQERSQNTGQLY. The CDR3 as a whole reads CASSQERSQNTGQLYF.

Remarks on this clone: Genes and germline are mouse. The read finishes 1 residue shy of the CDR3 end, and the germline J gene is used to complete it. The chain carries TRBV4 and TRBJ2-5; 10 nucleotides match TRBD1. Germline V lookup: CDR1 LGHDT, CDR2 YNNKQL (reference sequence). V was clipped by 5 bases and J by 2 bases; unmatched bases: 7. CDR3 length equals 16 residues. The CDR3 protein is CASSPDRGRRQDTQYF. The part of the CDR3 DNA that was read is TGTGCCAGCAGCCCCGACAGGGGGCGCCGCCAAGACACCCAGTAC.

Concerning this clone: Mouse germline and gene names are used. CDR3 amino acids: CASSPGGNSDYTF. CDR3 DNA (partial): TGTGCCAGCTCCCCTGGAGGGAACTCCGACTACACC. The chain employs TRBV12-2 and TRBJ1-2; no reliable D call. The read ends 1 residue shy of where the CDR3 ends; the end is completed using the germline J gene. V was shortened by 4 bases and J by 2 bases, with 10 bases between the two germline ends. Germline V gives CDR1 SGHLS, CDR2 HYDKME. The CDR3 spans 13 residues.

With regard to this clone: Genes and germline come from the mouse. The read stops 1 residue short of the end of the CDR3; the missing end is completed from the germline J gene. The rearrangement joins TRBV26 to TRBJ1-3; D is unresolved. CDR3 length equals 12 residues. The germline gives CDR1 KGHPV, CDR2 FQNQEV (reference sequence). V was clipped by 4 bases and J by 4 bases, with 5 bases between them. The CDR3 sequence: CASSPQGNTLYF. The DNA read from the CDR3 is TGTGCCAGCAGTCCCCAGGGAAATACGCTCTAT.

Details on this clone: The listed genes are named as in mouse. From the germline J gene comes the end of the CDR3, since the read stops 1 residue before it. The rearrangement uses TRBV26 and TRBJ1-1; D unclear. Germline V gives CDR1 KGHPV, CDR2 FQNQEV (reference sequence). Trimming took off 2 bases at V and 0 bases at J, with 1 base between the two ends. This CDR3 region has 12 residues. The CDR3 reads CASSLTNTEVFF. CDR3 DNA, as far as it was read: TGTGCCAGCAGTCTGACAAACACAGAAGTCTTC.

In regard to this clone: These gene names are mouse names. The read stops 1 residue short of the end of the CDR3; the missing end is completed from the germline J gene. The rearrangement uses TRBV12-2 and TRBJ2-5; D might be TRBD1 (5 bases). V was pared by 2 bases and J by 0 bases, with 8 bases between. Germline CDR1 is SGHLS and CDR2 is HYDKME. This CDR3 is 14 amino acids long. CDR3 protein: CASSRGVNQDTQYF. Partial CDR3 DNA: TGTGCCAGCTCTCGAGGGGTTAACCAAGACACCCAGTAC.

A note on this clone: All gene names here are mouse names. The read gets to within 1 residue of the CDR3 end, and the germline J gene fills in the rest. The chain recombines TRBV19 with TRBJ1-3; 9 positions agree with TRBD1. The J segment lost 1 base and the V segment lost 6 bases, leaving 2 bases of the junction unmatched. The CDR3 is 14 amino acids. Germline V CDR1 and CDR2: FNHDT, SITEND (reference sequence). CDR3: CASTDRGSGNTLYF. CDR3 bases read: TGTGCCAGCACCGACAGGGGGTCTGGAAATACGCTCTAT.

Notes on this clone: Mouse gene names and germline throughout. The read ends 1 residue before the CDR3 terminus; that terminus is restored from the germline J gene. This chain uses TRBV3 with TRBJ1-2; tentatively, D is TRBD1 (6 bases). With 6 bases removed from V and 1 base from J, the gap between germline ends came to 6 bases. Germline CDR1 SNHLY, CDR2 FYNGKV (reference sequence). This CDR3 has 12 residues. The CDR3 protein is CASRDRNSDYTF. CDR3 DNA (partial): TGTGCCAGCAGGGACAGAAACTCCGACTACACC.

Notes on this clone: The gene symbols are mouse symbols. The read finishes 1 residue shy of the CDR3 end, and the germline J gene is used to complete it. The chain couples TRBV5 to TRBJ2-1; 7 bases agree with TRBD2. From germline, CDR1 is LGHNA and CDR2 YNLKQL (reference sequence). With V trimmed by 0 bases and J by 3 bases, 2 bases remained unmatched. This CDR3 is built from 15 residues. The sequenced part of the CDR3 DNA is TGTGCCAGCAGCCAAGATTCTGGGGGCTATGCTGAGCAGTTC. This encodes CASSQDSGGYAEQF. In full, the CDR3 reads CASSQDSGGYAEQFF.

A word on this clone: The genes are named according to mouse. The CDR3 extends 1 residue past the end of the read, so its final part is completed from the germline J gene. V gene TRBV26 combines with J gene TRBJ2-7; D possibly corresponds to TRBD1 (6 bases). CDR1 KGHPV and CDR2 FQNQEV come from the germline V gene (reference sequence). The CDR3 runs to 13 residues. V shed 5 bases and J shed 2 bases, with 10 bases lying between them. The sequenced CDR3 bases are TGTGCCAGCAGTGGGGGACACACCTATGAACAGTAC. It specifies CASSGGHTYEQY. The entire CDR3 protein reads CASSGGHTYEQYF.

As regards this clone: Germline and genes here are mouse. The read stops 1 residue short of the end of the CDR3; the missing end is completed from the germline J gene. The chain recombines TRBV26 with TRBJ2-7; possibly TRBD1 for D (5 bases). Germline V gives CDR1 KGHPV, CDR2 FQNQEV (reference sequence). This CDR3 is 14 amino acids long. Trimming took off 0 bases at V and 0 bases at J, with 6 bases between the two ends. CDR3 DNA, as far as it was read: TGTGCCAGCAGTCTGTCAGGGGACTCCTATGAACAGTAC. Its protein product is CASSLSGDSYEQY. The CDR3, in full, reads CASSLSGDSYEQYF.

This clone is classed as medium-sized. Mouse names are used for the genes. Coverage ceases 1 residue before the CDR3 finishes, and the germline J gene fills in the end. Other DNA sequences from this sample encode an identical CDR3 as well. The chain links TRBV26 to TRBJ1-3; the match to TRBD1 covers 8 bases. Trimming at V came to 2 bases and at J to 0 bases, leaving 0 bases not matched to a gene. CDR1 is KGHPV, CDR2 FQNQEV, per germline (reference sequence). This CDR3 has 15 residues. The CDR3 sequence is CASSLGQGSGNTLYF. The DNA read from the CDR3 is TGTGCCAGCAGTCTGGGACAGGGTTCTGGAAATACGCTCTAT.

As for this clone: Gene and germline names: mouse. The read ends 1 residue before the CDR3 terminus; that terminus is restored from the germline J gene. V usage is TRBV13-3 and J usage is TRBJ1-1, with TRBD1 identical over 7 bases. Germline CDR1 is NNHDY and CDR2 is SYVADS. V dropped 3 bases and J dropped 7; count of bases not matched to a gene: 3. This CDR3 is 12 amino acids long. The CDR3 sequence: CASSVGQKEVFF. The part of the CDR3 DNA that was read is TGTGCCAGCAGTGTGGGACAGAAAGAAGTCTTC.

In regard to this clone: The genes and germline here are from mouse. Read coverage stops 1 residue before the CDR3 terminus; the germline J gene supplies the remainder. This rearrangement joins TRBV31 to TRBJ2-3; 9 positions match TRBD1. The CDR3 totals 15 residues. V lost 3 bases to trimming and J lost 0 bases; unmatched junction nucleotides: 4. Germline-derived CDR1 and CDR2 are GKSSPN and SITVG. Incomplete CDR3 DNA: TGTGCCTGGAGCCCGGGACAGGGTAGTGCAGAAACGCTGTAT. This translates into CAWSPGQGSAETLY. The CDR3, in full, reads CAWSPGQGSAETLYF. Drawing the rest from reference TRBV31 and TRBJ2-3, the complete variable domain is AQTIHQWPVAEIKAVGSPLSLGCTIKGKSSPNLYWYWQATGGTLQQLFYSITVGQVESVVQLNLSASRPKDDQFILSTEKLLLSHSGFYLCAWSPGQGSAETLYFGSGTRLTVL.

The sample holds a few counts of this clone. The gene symbols are mouse symbols. The read terminates 1 residue before the CDR3 end, so the remaining end is supplied by the germline J gene. V gene TRBV26 combines with J gene TRBJ2-5; 11 bases are a match to TRBD2. V dropped 4 bases and J dropped 6; count of bases not matched to a gene: 3. The germline CDR1 and CDR2 sequences are KGHPV and FQNQEV (reference sequence). This CDR3 has 14 residues. The CDR3 DNA, read in part, is TGTGCCAGCAGTCGGACTGGGGGGCTGGACACCCAGTAC. This encodes CASSRTGGLDTQY. The entire CDR3 protein reads CASSRTGGLDTQYF.

Comments on this clone: Gene names and germline match the mouse. The read terminates 1 residue before the CDR3 end, so the remaining end is supplied by the germline J gene. The chain links TRBV13-3 to TRBJ2-5; 8 nucleotides agree with TRBD2. Germline CDR1 is NNHDY and CDR2 is SYVADS. The CDR3 contains 15 residues. The trim removed 4 bases at V and 1 base at J, leaving 5 bases unmatched. The DNA read from the CDR3 is TGTGCCAGCAGTCCTGACTGGGGCTACCAAGACACCCAGTAC. This codes for CASSPDWGYQDTQY. The entire CDR3 protein reads CASSPDWGYQDTQYF.

This clone was observed a single time. The gene names here belong to mouse. The read halts 1 residue ahead of the CDR3 end, with the missing end drawn from the germline J gene. The chain links TRBV1 to TRBJ2-2; 9 nucleotides agree with TRBD2. Looked up from germline, CDR1 is NSQYPW and CDR2 is LRSPGD (reference sequence). The CDR3 spans 14 residues. The sequenced part of the CDR3 DNA is TGCACTCCCACTGGGGGGCCAAACACCGGGCAGCTCTAC. Protein sequence: CTPTGGPNTGQLY. In full, the CDR3 reads CTPTGGPNTGQLYF.

On this clone: Genes here carry mouse names. Read coverage stops 1 residue before the CDR3 terminus; the germline J gene supplies the remainder. The V call is TRBV26, the J call TRBJ1-1; 8 positions match TRBD1. The germline CDR1 and CDR2 sequences are KGHPV and FQNQEV (reference sequence). The CDR3 spans 13 residues. The ends lost 7 bases at V and 3 bases at J; junction bases unmatched: 4. CDR3 bases read: TGTGCCAGCACGACAGGGGCGGACACAGAAGTCTTC. It encodes CASTTGADTEVF. The whole CDR3 reads CASTTGADTEVFF. The variable domain in full, with the rest retrieved from reference TRBV26 and TRBJ1-1, is NSKVIQTPRYLVKGQGQKAKMRCIPEKGHPVVFWYQQNKNNEFKFLINFQNQEVLQQIDMTEKRFSAECPSNSPCSLEIQSSEAGDSALYLCASTTGADTEVFFGKGTRLTVV.

Regarding this clone: Genes and germline are mouse. The CDR3 end is not reached by the read, which stops 1 residue before it; the germline J gene fills it in. The rearrangement links TRBV26 to TRBJ2-7, with a weak D call TRBD1 (5 bases). The germline gives CDR1 KGHPV, CDR2 FQNQEV (reference sequence). V was trimmed by 2 bases and J by 5 bases, leaving 7 bases between them. This CDR3 contains 12 residues. CDR3 bases read: TGTGCCAGCAGTCTGAGCAGGGATGAACAGTAC. Residues: CASSLSRDEQY. The entire CDR3 protein is CASSLSRDEQYF.

There are a few counts of this clone. The genes and germline here are from mouse. Read coverage stops 1 residue before the CDR3 terminus; the germline J gene supplies the remainder. The chain carries TRBV31 and TRBJ1-2; D is unclear. Looked up from germline, CDR1 is GKSSPN and CDR2 is SITVG. V lost 3 bases and J 0 bases, leaving 8 bases between the germline ends. The CDR3 has 13 amino acids. CDR3 DNA (partial): TGTGCCTGGAGCCAGATTGCAAACTCCGACTACACC. Amino acid sequence: CAWSQIANSDYT. From start to end, the CDR3 is CAWSQIANSDYTF.

Judged by abundance, this clone is medium-sized. Mouse names are used for the genes. The read ends 1 residue before the CDR3 terminus; that terminus is restored from the germline J gene. V usage is TRBV23 and J usage is TRBJ2-4; the table's D call of TRBD2 was not tested on the DNA. Germline lookup yields CDR1 KGHTA and CDR2 FQNQQP. This CDR3 is built from 17 residues. The CDR3 is CSSSQGDWGASQNTLYF. The CDR3 bases that were read are TGCTCCAGCAGTCAAGGGGACTGGGGGGCTAGTCAAAACACCTTGTAC.

Points on this clone: The gene names here belong to mouse. The read ends 1 residue before the CDR3 terminus; that terminus is restored from the germline J gene. The V gene is TRBV29, the J gene TRBJ2-4; 7 bases map to TRBD2. The CDR3 extends over 13 amino acids. V was clipped by 4 bases and J by 4 bases; unmatched bases: 2. Germline lookup yields CDR1 MSHET and CDR2 SYDVDS. Incomplete CDR3 DNA: TGTGCTAGCAGTTCGGGGGGGAAAAACACCTTGTAC. This translates into CASSSGGKNTLY. In full, the CDR3 is CASSSGGKNTLYF.

Comments on this clone: Mouse gene names apply. The read comes to an end 1 residue before the CDR3 does, leaving the germline J gene to fill in the end. V gene TRBV26 combines with J gene TRBJ1-2, with D uncertain. Germline V gene lookup returns CDR1 KGHPV and CDR2 FQNQEV (reference sequence). The CDR3 contains 13 residues. The V and J ends lost 1 base and 4 bases respectively, with 7 bases between them. CDR3 amino acids: CASSLWGTSDYTF. The part of the CDR3 DNA that was read is TGTGCCAGCAGTCTGTGGGGAACCTCCGACTACACC.

Remarks on this clone: Gene labels here are mouse ones. The DNA ends 1 residue before the CDR3 does, and the rest of the CDR3 is filled in from the germline J gene. The chain joins TRBV4 to TRBJ1-6, with D possibly being TRBD1 (6 bases). TRBJ1-6 is an ORF for which the function is uncertain. Looked up from germline, CDR1 is LGHDT and CDR2 is YNNKQL (reference sequence). The CDR3 sequence is 16 residues long. V was cut by 3 bases and J by 1 base, with 10 bases left in between. CDR3 DNA, as far as it was read: TGTGCCAGCAGCTACTCAGGACAGTCCTATAATTCGCCCCTCTAC. It encodes CASSYSGQSYNSPLY. In full, the CDR3 is CASSYSGQSYNSPLYF.

This clone was observed a few times. Gene names and germline refer to mouse. The read ends 1 residue shy of where the CDR3 ends; the end is completed using the germline J gene. The J gene is TRBJ1-2, the V gene TRBV19, with D maybe TRBD1 (5 bases). This CDR3 is built from 12 residues. V lost 3 bases, J lost 2 bases, and 5 bases lay in between. CDR1 is FNHDT, CDR2 SITEND, per germline (reference sequence). CDR3 DNA (partial): TGTGCCAGCAGTACAGGGAACTCCGACTACACC. It encodes CASSTGNSDYT. The whole CDR3 sequence reads CASSTGNSDYTF.

This clone occurred a few times. Gene and germline names: mouse. CDR3 protein: CASSLEGANYAEQFF. The sequenced CDR3 bases are TGTGCAAGCAGCTTAGAGGGGGCTAACTATGCTGAGCAGTTC. The chain joins TRBV16 to TRBJ2-1; D is perhaps TRBD1 or TRBD2 (6 bases each). The CDR3 goes on 1 residue after the read ends, and that part is filled in from the germline J gene. Germline V lookup: CDR1 SGHSA, CDR2 FRNQAP. This CDR3 is built from 15 residues. V shed 0 bases and J shed 0 bases, with 6 bases lying between them.

Concerning this clone: The listed genes are named as in mouse. The CDR3 end lies 1 residue beyond the end of the read and is filled in from the germline J gene. The chain uses TRBV15 and TRBJ1-2; D is unresolved. Germline loops: CDR1 SGHND, CDR2 FRSKSL. The germline V and J ends were trimmed by 5 bases and 6 bases, with 10 bases remaining between them. This CDR3 spans 12 amino acids. The sequenced part of the CDR3 DNA is TGTGCCAGCAGTCCGGGGATCCCCGACTACACC. Translating it yields CASSPGIPDYT. The entire CDR3 protein is CASSPGIPDYTF. Looking up the rest from reference TRBV15 and TRBJ1-2 gives the full variable domain: DAGVTQTPRHEVAEKGQTIILKCEPVSGHNDLFWYRQTKIQGLELLSYFRSKSLMEDGGAFKDRFKAEMLNSSFSTLKIQPTEPKDSAVYLCASSPGIPDYTFGSGTRLLVI.

A remark on this clone: Mouse names are used for the genes. The observed sequence ends 1 residue before the CDR3 terminus, with the missing tail filled in from the germline J gene. The chain links TRBV5 to TRBJ1-6; possibly TRBD1 for D (6 bases). TRBJ1-6 is assigned to the ORF class and has an uncertain function. V was cut by 4 bases and J by 4 bases, with 8 bases left in between. Germline CDR1 is LGHNA and CDR2 is YNLKQL (reference sequence). This CDR3 spans 14 amino acids. The CDR3 loop reads CASSRGTYNSPLYF. The sequenced part of the CDR3 DNA is TGTGCCAGCAGCCGCGGGACATATAATTCGCCCCTCTAC.

This clone is medium-sized in the sample. Gene names are the mouse ones. Coverage ceases 1 residue before the CDR3 finishes, and the germline J gene fills in the end. The V and J genes are TRBV26 and TRBJ2-1, with D uncertain. The V gene lost 8 bases and the J gene lost 4 bases, with 9 bases spanning the gap. CDR3 length equals 12 residues. CDR1 and CDR2 from the germline V gene are KGHPV and FQNQEV (reference sequence). The sequenced CDR3 bases are TGTGCCAGCTATGGGAGGTATGCTGAGCAGTTC. Translation gives CASYGRYAEQF. From start to end, the CDR3 is CASYGRYAEQFF.

Notes on this clone: Each gene name is a mouse one. The CDR3 goes on 1 residue after the read ends, and that part is filled in from the germline J gene. The chain joins TRBV3 to TRBJ2-5; 8 bases fit TRBD2. In germline, CDR1 is SNHLY, CDR2 FYNGKV (reference sequence). J lost 0 bases, V lost 3 bases, and 5 bases had no gene match. The CDR3 length is 16 residues. CDR3 region: CASSFLGGFNQDTQYF. Partial CDR3 DNA: TGTGCCAGCAGCTTCCTGGGGGGCTTTAACCAAGACACCCAGTAC. The variable domain in full, with the rest retrieved from reference TRBV3 and TRBJ2-5, is GPKVLQIPSHQIIDMGQMVTLNCDPVSNHLYFYWYKQILGQQMEFLVNFYNGKVMEKSKLFKDQFSVERPDGSYFTLKIQPTALEDSAVYFCASSFLGGFNQDTQYFGPGTRLLVL.